This entry lists 27 T cell receptor beta chains sequenced from one sample in a study of Ad26.COV2.S vaccination and SARS-CoV-2 variants. Documented treatment: some 19 received Ad26.COV2.S at low or high dose, single or two shots; several received placebo; per-sample allocation not given. The samples date from day 63 after the first vaccine or placebo injection. TCRdb keeps only in-frame clones here, not all; method: immunoSEQ multiplex PCR. The table records 200,000 to 250,000 clones, around 87% of them present only once. Sequencing was performed on peripheral blood, taken in a trial of Ad26.COV2.S vaccine versus placebo. These receptors were taken from a person aged 18-65 years who received the Ad26.COV2.S COVID-19 vaccine or a placebo.

The chain is built from TRBV5-1 and TRBJ1-1; possible D gene TRBD1, 5 bases. V lost 3 bases and J 5 bases, leaving 14 bases between the germline ends. Germline CDR1 SGHRS, CDR2 YFSETQ. CDR3 length: 14 amino acids. CDR3 sequence: CASSSGGRWTEAFF. The DNA for the CDR3 is TGCGCCAGCAGCTCGGGGGGGAGATGGACTGAAGCTTTCTTT.

This clone showed up just once. The gene calls are TRBV4-3 and TRBJ2-3, with a weak D call TRBD2 (5 bases). CDR3 length equals 17 residues. V was trimmed by 0 bases and J by 0 bases, leaving 13 bases between them. Germline assignment: CDR1 LGHNA and CDR2 YSLEER. CDR3 region: CASSQDLSGSSTDTQYF. The CDR3 DNA is TGCGCCAGCAGCCAAGATCTCAGCGGCTCTAGCACAGATACGCAGTATTTT.

The chain recombines TRBV5-1 with TRBJ2-2; possible D gene TRBD2, 6 bases. There are 13 residues in the CDR3. Germline CDR1 SGHRS, CDR2 YFSETQ. Between the trimmed V and J ends, which lost 2 bases and 5 bases, there was a span of 7 bases. This CDR3 reads CASSFRETGELFF. In DNA, the CDR3 is TGCGCCAGCAGCTTCCGGGAGACCGGGGAGCTGTTTTTT.

The chain uses TRBV3-1 (or the pseudogene TRBV3-2) and TRBJ1-6, with 7 bases aligning to TRBD1. The CDR3 totals 14 residues. The V gene end was trimmed by 4 bases and the J gene end by 6 bases; junction bases not matched to a gene: 3. The germline CDR1 and CDR2 sequences are LGHDT and YNNKEL (reference sequence). DNA for the CDR3: TGTGCCAGCAGCCTCCGGGACAGTAATTCACCCCTCCACTTT. Translation: CASSLRDSNSPLHF.

This clone was detected a few times. V is TRBV5-5 and J is TRBJ1-6; D not certain. V was cut by 5 bases and J by 6 bases, with 9 bases left in between. The CDR3 consists of 13 residues. The germline V gene encodes CDR1 SGHKS and CDR2 YYEKEE (reference sequence). CDR3 sequence reads: CASRKGLNSPLHF. DNA of the CDR3: TGTGCCAGCAGAAAGGGCCTTAATTCACCCCTCCACTTT.

This chain joins TRBV3-1 (or the pseudogene TRBV3-2) and TRBJ2-1; 7 bases are shared with TRBD2. The CDR3 covers 16 residues. The V gene's germline CDR1 is LGHDT and CDR2 YNNKEL (reference sequence). Unmatched junction bases numbered 7, after V lost 3 bases and J lost 2 bases. The CDR3 loop is CASSHPKRETYNEQFF. DNA of the CDR3: TGTGCCAGCAGCCACCCCAAGCGGGAAACCTACAATGAGCAGTTCTTC.

V gene TRBV27 combines with J gene TRBJ2-1; D gene uncertain. This CDR3 is built from 15 residues. The V gene's germline CDR1 is MNHEY and CDR2 SMNVEV (reference sequence). V lost 2 bases, J lost 2 bases, and 10 bases lay in between. CDR3 amino acids: CASSLTPRTYNEQFF. DNA of the CDR3: TGTGCCAGCAGTTTAACGCCGAGGACCTACAATGAGCAGTTCTTC.

The chain employs TRBV9 and TRBJ1-1; D remains unclear. Trimming took off 0 bases at V and 0 bases at J, with 6 bases between the two ends. The CDR3 totals 14 residues. In germline, CDR1 is SGDLS, CDR2 YYNGEE. The CDR3 DNA reads as TGTGCCAGCAGCGTAGGCAGAATGAACACTGAAGCTTTCTTT. This translates into CASSVGRMNTEAFF.

V usage is TRBV4-2 and J usage is TRBJ1-1; D is unresolved. Germline assignment: CDR1 LGHNA and CDR2 YNFKEQ. The CDR3 has 13 amino acids. V lost 3 bases and J lost 0, with 5 bases in between. In DNA, the CDR3 is TGTGCCAGCAGCCAGTCACTGAACACTGAAGCTTTCTTT. Protein sequence: CASSQSLNTEAFF.

Remarks on this clone: Distinct nucleotide sequences in the sample also encode this CDR3. J is TRBJ2-5 and V is TRBV18; D is ambiguous. Germline CDR1 is KGHSH and CDR2 is LQKENI. The CDR3 length is 11 residues. V lost 5 bases and J 2 bases, leaving 3 bases between the germline ends. The chain's CDR3 is CASSLQETQYF. CDR3 in DNA: TGTGCCAGCTCATTACAAGAGACCCAGTACTTC. Together with reference TRBV18 and TRBJ2-5, the CDR3 gives the full variable domain: NAGVMQNPRHLVRRRGQEARLRCSPMKGHSHVYWYRQLPEEGLKFMVYLQKENIIDESGMPKERFSAEFPKEGPSILRIQQVVRGDSAAYFCASSLQETQYFGPGTRLLVL.

The chain carries TRBV5-6 and TRBJ2-7, with D possibly matching TRBD2 (5 bases). The CDR3 totals 15 residues. CDR1 is SGHDT and CDR2 is YYEEEE in the germline V gene. V lost 4 bases and J 7 bases, leaving 21 bases between the germline ends. CDR3 in DNA: TGTGCCAGCAGCGACCTGGCAGCGGCCCCTAGGGAGCAGTACTTC. This encodes CASSDLAAAPREQYF. Full variable domain (outside the CDR3, taken from reference TRBV5-6 and TRBJ2-7): DAGVTQSPTHLIKTRGQQVTLRCSPKSGHDTVSWYQQALGQGPQFIFQYYEEEERQRGNFPDRFSGHQFPNYSSELNVNALLLGDSALYLCASSDLAAAPREQYFGPGTRLTVT.

The chain couples TRBV6-1 to TRBJ1-2; 8 bases are shared with TRBD1. The germline V gene has CDR1 MNHNS and CDR2 SASEGT. The V segment lost 2 bases and the J segment 2 bases; nucleotides outside the gene matches: 7. There are 16 residues in the CDR3. This chain's CDR3 is CASSESPTGENYGYTF. The DNA for the CDR3 is TGTGCCAGCAGTGAATCCCCGACAGGGGAAAACTATGGCTACACCTTC.

The rearrangement links TRBV6-1 to TRBJ1-1; D is unresolved. V lost 6 bases to trimming and J lost 0 bases, with 14 bases between them. The CDR3 is 15 amino acids. Germline CDR1 is MNHNS and CDR2 is SASEGT. The CDR3 protein is CASSHATILNTEAFF. CDR3 in DNA: TGTGCCAGCAGCCACGCGACAATATTGAACACTGAAGCTTTCTTT.

The CDR3 protein is CASSKKTEAFF. As DNA, the CDR3 is TGTGCCAGCAGCAAGAAAACTGAAGCTTTCTTT. V gene TRBV6-2 or TRBV6-3 combines with J gene TRBJ1-1; no firm D call. Trimming left V 6 bases short and J 5 bases short, with 7 bases between. Germline V gives CDR1 MNHEY, CDR2 SVGEGT. The CDR3 spans 11 residues.

This sequence joins TRBV9 and TRBJ2-5, with 8 bases matching TRBD1. The ends lost 2 bases at V and 1 base at J; junction bases unmatched: 1. Germline V gene data show CDR1 as SGDLS and CDR2 as YYNGEE. The CDR3 spans 14 residues. The CDR3 sequence: CASSVGQGQETQYF. The CDR3, as DNA: TGTGCCAGCAGCGTCGGACAGGGCCAAGAGACCCAGTACTTC. Using reference TRBV9 and TRBJ2-5 for the parts outside the CDR3, the full variable domain is DSGVTQTPKHLITATGQRVTLRCSPRSGDLSVYWYQQSLDQGLQFLIQYYNGEERAKGNILERFSAQQFPDLHSELNLSSLELGDSALYFCASSVGQGQETQYFGPGTRLLVL.

J is TRBJ1-3 and V is TRBV9; D unclear. Per germline, CDR1 SGDLS and CDR2 YYNGEE. The germline V and J ends were trimmed by 4 bases and 0 bases, with 11 bases remaining between them. CDR3 length: 15 residues. Written as DNA, the CDR3 is TGTGCCAGCAGCCCCTGGGGTCGCTCTGGAAACACCATATATTTT. Protein product: CASSPWGRSGNTIYF.

The genes are TRBV4-2 and TRBJ1-2; TRBD1 is a possible D gene (5 bases). This CDR3 spans 13 amino acids. Germline assignment: CDR1 LGHNA and CDR2 YNFKEQ. Trimming removed 0 bases at V and 11 bases at J, with 13 bases between. The CDR3 is CASSQDSTGGYTF. CDR3 coding DNA: TGTGCCAGCAGCCAAGATTCTACCGGGGGGTACACCTTC.

The genes are TRBV6-5 and TRBJ1-5; D is perhaps TRBD1 (5 bases). The V gene lost 5 bases and the J gene lost 3 bases, with 14 bases spanning the gap. Germline values: CDR1 MNHEY, CDR2 SVGAGI. This CDR3 has 15 amino acids. The CDR3 is CASSPLAGNNQPQHF. The CDR3 DNA sequence: TGTGCCAGCAGTCCCCTCGCAGGGAACAATCAGCCCCAGCATTTT.

V and J are TRBV28 and TRBJ1-5; 12 positions match TRBD1. The CDR3 covers 20 residues. The junction had 14 bases not matched to a gene; V was cut back by 2 bases and J by 3 bases. Per germline, CDR1 MDHEN and CDR2 SYDVKM. In DNA form, the CDR3 reads TGTGCCAGCAGTTTAGAGGTGGGACAGGGGGCTAATGCGAACAATCAGCCCCAGCATTTT. Translated, it gives CASSLEVGQGANANNQPQHF.

This rearrangement joins TRBV4-1 to TRBJ1-3; D is uncertain. The CDR3 runs to 13 residues. V dropped 2 bases and J dropped 4 bases, with 6 bases sitting between them. The germline V gene encodes CDR1 MGHRA and CDR2 YSYEKL. The CDR3 spells CASSQLSGNTIYF. The CDR3 bases are TGCGCCAGCAGCCAACTATCGGGAAACACCATATATTTT.

This clone has more than one count but fewer than ten. J is TRBJ2-2 and V is TRBV6-5; D is possibly TRBD1 (6 bases). V shed 7 bases and J shed 6 bases, with 18 bases lying between them. The CDR3 runs 15 residues. From germline, CDR1 is MNHEY and CDR2 SVGAGI. CDR3 nucleotide sequence: TGTGCCAGCAAACAATTACAGGGCCTCGCCGGGGAGCTGTTTTTT. Protein sequence: CASKQLQGLAGELFF.

This chain uses TRBV5-6 with TRBJ1-4, with TRBD1 as a possible D gene (6 bases). The CDR3 extends over 14 amino acids. The germline V gene encodes CDR1 SGHDT and CDR2 YYEEEE. V gave up 0 bases and J gave up 5 bases, with 8 bases separating them. CDR3 sequence: CASSLDRVNEKLFF. In nucleotides, the CDR3 is TGTGCCAGCAGCTTGGACAGGGTAAATGAAAAACTGTTTTTT.

The genes are TRBV7-2 and TRBJ2-7; tentatively, D is TRBD1 (6 bases). The CDR3 has 15 amino acids. The V end was cut by 5 bases, the J end by 4 bases, with 18 bases between. Germline V gives CDR1 SGHTA, CDR2 FQGNSA. CDR3 nucleotide sequence: TGTGCCAGCAGCCTAATATCTACGACAGGTTACGAGCAGTACTTC. This translates into CASSLISTTGYEQYF.

The chain joins TRBV28 to TRBJ1-6; TRBD1 matches 9 bases. Germline trimming cut 5 bases from V and 10 bases from J; bases unmatched to any gene: 6. The CDR3 totals 14 residues. CDR1 is MDHEN and CDR2 is SYDVKM in the germline V gene. CDR3 DNA sequence: TGTGCCAGCAGTATCGGACAGGGGATATCACCCCTCCACTTT. It translates to CASSIGQGISPLHF.

The gene calls are TRBV7-2 and TRBJ2-5; the match to TRBD1 covers 10 bases. The CDR3 runs to 15 residues. The V gene end was trimmed by 0 bases and the J gene end by 7 bases; junction bases not matched to a gene: 5. The V gene's germline CDR1 is SGHTA and CDR2 FQGNSA. CDR3 coding DNA: TGTGCCAGCAGCTTAGCGGGACAGGGGACCGGGACCCAGTACTTC. It translates to CASSLAGQGTGTQYF.

The chain recombines TRBV25-1 with TRBJ2-1, with D perhaps matching TRBD1 (6 bases). The germline V gene has CDR1 MGHDK and CDR2 SYGVNS. The germline V and J ends were trimmed by 1 base and 6 bases, with 16 bases remaining between them. This CDR3 has 16 residues. CDR3 DNA sequence: TGTGCCAGCAGTGAATTTGGGACACCCAGGGGCAATGAGCAGTTCTTC. Translation gives CASSEFGTPRGNEQFF.

The chain combines TRBV6-5 with TRBJ2-7; TRBD2 might be the D (6 bases). Germline V gene lookup returns CDR1 MNHEY and CDR2 SVGAGI. Trimming removed 7 bases from V and 5 bases from J, with 15 bases in between. The CDR3 runs to 13 residues. CDR3: CASTVPGLHEQYF. DNA of the CDR3: TGTGCCAGCACCGTGCCGGGACTCCACGAGCAGTACTTC.